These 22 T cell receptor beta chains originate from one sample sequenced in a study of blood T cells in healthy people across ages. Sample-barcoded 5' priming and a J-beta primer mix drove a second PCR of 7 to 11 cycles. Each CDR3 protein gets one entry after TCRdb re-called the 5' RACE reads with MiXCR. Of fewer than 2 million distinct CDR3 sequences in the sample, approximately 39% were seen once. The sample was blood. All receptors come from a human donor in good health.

The CDR3 reads CASSPAAGDTQYF. CDR3 bases: TGTGCCAGCAGCCCCGCCGCCGGAGATACGCAGTATTTT. This sequence joins TRBV7-6 and TRBJ2-3; D uncertain. The CDR3 length is 13 residues. V was clipped by 5 bases and J by 5 bases, with 11 bases between them. CDR1 is SGHVS and CDR2 is FNYEAQ in the germline V gene.

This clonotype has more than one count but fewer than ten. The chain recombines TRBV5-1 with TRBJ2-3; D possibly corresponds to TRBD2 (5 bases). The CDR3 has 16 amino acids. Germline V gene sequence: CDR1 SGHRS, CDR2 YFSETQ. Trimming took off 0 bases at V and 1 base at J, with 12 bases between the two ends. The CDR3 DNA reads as TGCGCCAGCAGCTTGGCGGGCTTACTAGGCACAGATACGCAGTATTTT. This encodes CASSLAGLLGTDTQYF.

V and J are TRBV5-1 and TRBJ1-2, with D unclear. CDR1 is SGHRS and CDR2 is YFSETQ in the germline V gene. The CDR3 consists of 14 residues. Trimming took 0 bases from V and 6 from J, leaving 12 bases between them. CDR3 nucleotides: TGCGCCAGCAGCTTGGAGGGTTCGGGAGATGGCTACACCTTC. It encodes CASSLEGSGDGYTF.

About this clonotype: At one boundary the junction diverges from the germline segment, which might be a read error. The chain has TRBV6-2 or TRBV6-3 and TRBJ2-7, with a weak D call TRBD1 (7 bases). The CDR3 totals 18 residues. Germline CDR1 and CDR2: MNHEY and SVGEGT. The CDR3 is CTSSYSYRRGLVSCEQYF. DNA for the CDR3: TGTACCAGCAGTTACTCGTATCGGAGGGGGCTGGTCTCCTGCGAGCAGTACTTC.

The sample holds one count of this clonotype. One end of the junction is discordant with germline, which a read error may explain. CDR3 sequence reads: CASSLFAGPTGTQYF. CDR3 coding DNA: TGTGCCAGCAGCTTGTTTGCGGGGCCCACAGGTACGCAGTATTTT. The V call is TRBV5-4, the J call TRBJ2-3, with D maybe TRBD2 (6 bases). The CDR3 loop spans 15 amino acids. Per the germline V gene, CDR1 is SGHNT and CDR2 is YYREEE (reference sequence).

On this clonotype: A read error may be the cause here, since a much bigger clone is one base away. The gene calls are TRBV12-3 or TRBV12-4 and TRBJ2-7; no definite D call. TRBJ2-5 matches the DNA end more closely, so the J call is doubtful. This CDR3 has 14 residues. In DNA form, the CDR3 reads TGTGCCAGCAGGTTAGTAGGGTTCGGAGAGACCCAGTACTTC. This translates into CASRLVGFGETQYF.

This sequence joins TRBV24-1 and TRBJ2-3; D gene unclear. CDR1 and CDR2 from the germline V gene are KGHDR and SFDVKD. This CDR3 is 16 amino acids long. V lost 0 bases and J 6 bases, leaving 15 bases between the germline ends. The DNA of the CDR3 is TGTGCCACCAGTGATTTGATGTCGAGTGAGAGCGATACGCAGTATTTT. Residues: CATSDLMSSESDTQYF.

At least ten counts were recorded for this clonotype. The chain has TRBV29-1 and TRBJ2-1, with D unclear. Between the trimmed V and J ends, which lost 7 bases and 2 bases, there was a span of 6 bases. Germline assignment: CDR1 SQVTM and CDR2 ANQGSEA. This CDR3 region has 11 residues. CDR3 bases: TGCAGCGGGCAGACCTACAATGAGCAGTTCTTC. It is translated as CSGQTYNEQFF.

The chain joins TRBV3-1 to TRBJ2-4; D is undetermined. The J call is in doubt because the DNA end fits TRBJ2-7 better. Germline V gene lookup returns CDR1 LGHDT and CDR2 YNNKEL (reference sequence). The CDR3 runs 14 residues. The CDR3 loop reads CASSQSDRLHEQYF. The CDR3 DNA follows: TGTGCCAGCAGCCAAAGCGATAGGTTACACGAGCAGTACTTC.

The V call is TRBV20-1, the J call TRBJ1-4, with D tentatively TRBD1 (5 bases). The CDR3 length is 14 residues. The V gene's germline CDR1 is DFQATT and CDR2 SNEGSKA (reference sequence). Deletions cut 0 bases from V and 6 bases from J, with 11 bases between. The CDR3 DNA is TGCAGTGCTAGAGATAGTGCAGGGTATGAAAAACTGTTTTTT. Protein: CSARDSAGYEKLFF.

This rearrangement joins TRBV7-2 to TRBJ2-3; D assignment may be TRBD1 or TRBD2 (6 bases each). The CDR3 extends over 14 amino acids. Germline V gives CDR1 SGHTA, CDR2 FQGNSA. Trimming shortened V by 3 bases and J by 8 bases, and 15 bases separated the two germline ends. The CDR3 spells CASSFSPGAGTQYF. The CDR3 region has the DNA TGTGCCAGCAGCTTTTCTCCGGGGGCGGGTACGCAGTATTTT.

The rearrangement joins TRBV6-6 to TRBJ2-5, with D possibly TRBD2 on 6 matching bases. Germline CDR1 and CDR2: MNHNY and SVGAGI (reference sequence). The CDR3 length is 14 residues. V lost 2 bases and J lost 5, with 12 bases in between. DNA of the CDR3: TGTGCCAGCAGTTACGGCGTTCGGGGGGAGACCCAGTACTTC. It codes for CASSYGVRGETQYF.

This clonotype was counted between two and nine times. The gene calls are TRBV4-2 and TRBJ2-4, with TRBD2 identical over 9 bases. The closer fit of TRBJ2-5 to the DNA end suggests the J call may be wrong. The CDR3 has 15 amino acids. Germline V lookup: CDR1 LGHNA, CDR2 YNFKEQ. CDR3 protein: CASSQGGSGGETQYF. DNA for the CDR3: TGTGCCAGCAGCCAGGGGGGTAGCGGGGGCGAGACCCAGTACTTC.

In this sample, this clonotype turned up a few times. Here the CDR3 DNA reads TGTGCCAGCAGGACTAGCGGGGTCTGCGAGCAGTACTTC. This gives the protein CASRTSGVCEQYF. The gene calls are TRBV6-2 or TRBV6-3 and TRBJ2-7; 11 bases map to TRBD2. V lost 6 bases, J lost 6 bases, and 4 bases stayed unmatched. Germline V gives CDR1 MNHEY, CDR2 SVGEGT. The CDR3 extends over 13 amino acids.

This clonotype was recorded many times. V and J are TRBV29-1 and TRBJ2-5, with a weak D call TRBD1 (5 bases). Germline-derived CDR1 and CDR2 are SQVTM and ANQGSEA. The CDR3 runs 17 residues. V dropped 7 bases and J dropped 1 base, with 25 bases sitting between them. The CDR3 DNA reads TGCAGCGCCTCTTTCGCCAGGGATACCACTTTCCAAGAGACCCAGTACTTC. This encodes CSASFARDTTFQETQYF.

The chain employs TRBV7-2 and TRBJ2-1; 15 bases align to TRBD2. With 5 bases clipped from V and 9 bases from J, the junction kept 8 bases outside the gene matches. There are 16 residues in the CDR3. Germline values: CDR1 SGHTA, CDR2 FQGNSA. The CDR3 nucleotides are TGTGCCAGCAGCCCTCGGACTAGCGGGGGGGCGAGTGAGCAGTTCTTC. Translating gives CASSPRTSGGASEQFF.

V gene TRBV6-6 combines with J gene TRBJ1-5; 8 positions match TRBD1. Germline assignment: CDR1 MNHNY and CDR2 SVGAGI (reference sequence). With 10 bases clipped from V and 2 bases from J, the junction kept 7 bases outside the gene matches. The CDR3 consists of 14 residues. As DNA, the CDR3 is TGTGCCACCACGGACAGGGTGGGCAATCAGCCCCAGCATTTT. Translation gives CATTDRVGNQPQHF.

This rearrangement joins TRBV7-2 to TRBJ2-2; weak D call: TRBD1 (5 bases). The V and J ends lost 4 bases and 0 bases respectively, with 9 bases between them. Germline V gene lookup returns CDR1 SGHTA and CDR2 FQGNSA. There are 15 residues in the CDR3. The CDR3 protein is CASSWGGPNTGELFF. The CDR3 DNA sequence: TGTGCCAGCAGCTGGGGCGGCCCGAACACCGGGGAGCTGTTTTTT.

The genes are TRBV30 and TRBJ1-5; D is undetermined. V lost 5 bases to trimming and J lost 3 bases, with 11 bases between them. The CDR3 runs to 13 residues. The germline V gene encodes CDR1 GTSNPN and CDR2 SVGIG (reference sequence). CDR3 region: CAWSRQINQPQHF. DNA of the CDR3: TGTGCCTGGTCTCGGCAAATCAATCAGCCCCAGCATTTT.

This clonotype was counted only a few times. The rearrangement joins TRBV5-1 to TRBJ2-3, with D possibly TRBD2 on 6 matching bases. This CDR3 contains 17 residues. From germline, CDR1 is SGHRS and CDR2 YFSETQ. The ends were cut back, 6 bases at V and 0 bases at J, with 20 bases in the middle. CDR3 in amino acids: CASTRDESDYSTDTQYF. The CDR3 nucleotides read TGCGCCAGCACGCGCGACGAATCGGACTACAGCACAGATACGCAGTATTTT.

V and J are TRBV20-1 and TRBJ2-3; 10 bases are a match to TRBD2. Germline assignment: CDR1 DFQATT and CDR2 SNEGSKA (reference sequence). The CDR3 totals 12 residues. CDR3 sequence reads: CHSGGVTDTQYF. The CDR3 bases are TGCCACAGCGGGGGGGTCACAGATACGCAGTATTTT.

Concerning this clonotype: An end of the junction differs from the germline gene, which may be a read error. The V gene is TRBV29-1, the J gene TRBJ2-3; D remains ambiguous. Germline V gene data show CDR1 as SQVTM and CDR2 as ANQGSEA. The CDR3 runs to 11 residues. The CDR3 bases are TGCAGTGTTGAAGTGAGGGATACGCAGTATTTT. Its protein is CSVEVRDTQYF.